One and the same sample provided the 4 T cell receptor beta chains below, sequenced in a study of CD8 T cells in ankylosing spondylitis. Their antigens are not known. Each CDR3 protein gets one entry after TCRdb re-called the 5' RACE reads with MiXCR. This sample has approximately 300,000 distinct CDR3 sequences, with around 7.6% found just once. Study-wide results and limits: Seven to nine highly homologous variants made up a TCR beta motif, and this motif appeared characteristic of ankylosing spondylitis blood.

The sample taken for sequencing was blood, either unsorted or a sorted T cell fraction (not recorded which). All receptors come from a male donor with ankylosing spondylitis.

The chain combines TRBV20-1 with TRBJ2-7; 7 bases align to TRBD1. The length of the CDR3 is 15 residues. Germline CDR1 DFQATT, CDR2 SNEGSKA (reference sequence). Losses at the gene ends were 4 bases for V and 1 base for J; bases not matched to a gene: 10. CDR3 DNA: TGCAGTGCTATAGACCGGGACAGATCGTCCTACGAGCAGTACTTC. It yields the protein CSAIDRDRSSYEQYF.

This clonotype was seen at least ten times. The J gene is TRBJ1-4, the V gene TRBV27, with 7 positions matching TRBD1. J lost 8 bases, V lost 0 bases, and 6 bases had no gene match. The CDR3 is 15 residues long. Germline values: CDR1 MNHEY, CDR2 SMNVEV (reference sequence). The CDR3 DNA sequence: TGTGCCAGCAGTTTATCTTCACTGACAGGGGAAAAACTGTTTTTT. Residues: CASSLSSLTGEKLFF.

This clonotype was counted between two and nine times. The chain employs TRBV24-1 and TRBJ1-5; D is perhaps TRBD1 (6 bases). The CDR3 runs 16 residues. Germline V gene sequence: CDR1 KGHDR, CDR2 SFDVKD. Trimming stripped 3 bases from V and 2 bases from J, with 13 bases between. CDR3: CATSDRGGLGNQPQHF. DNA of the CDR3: TGTGCCACCAGTGATAGGGGGGGCTTGGGCAATCAGCCCCAGCATTTT.

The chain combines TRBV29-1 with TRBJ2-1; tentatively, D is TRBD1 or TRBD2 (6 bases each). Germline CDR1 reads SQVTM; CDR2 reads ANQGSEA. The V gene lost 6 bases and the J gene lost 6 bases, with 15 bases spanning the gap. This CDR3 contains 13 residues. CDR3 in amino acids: CSVPPGAGNEQFF. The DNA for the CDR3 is TGCAGCGTACCCCCGGGGGCTGGCAATGAGCAGTTCTTC.